The subject of this entry is one TCR beta chain. What it binds is not known. Time point reported: week 35, safety follow-up. One vaccine dose held 300 ug of mutant IDH1 20-mer peptide and came with topical imiquimod. V was clipped by 1 base and J by 1 base, with 10 bases between them. Germline V gene lookup returns CDR1 SGDLS and CDR2 YYNGEE. The CDR3 extends over 15 amino acids. The sample is drawn from a study of a mutant IDH1 vaccine in newly diagnosed glioma. Whole-study results and caveats: Patients mounted vaccine-induced immune responses in just over 90% of cases.

Generated by immunoSEQ multiplex PCR, the TCRdb table keeps only in-frame clones and is missing some. The sample holds tens of thousands of clones, 80% to 90% seen once. This specimen consisted of PBMCs, obtained from a glioma patient whose treatment included an IDH1 peptide vaccine. V gene TRBV9 combines with J gene TRBJ2-3; D is ambiguous. The TCR sequence derives from a man aged 25 to 45 with glioma. The CDR3 spells CASSVSPDGTDTQYF. DNA of the CDR3: TGTGCCAGCAGCGTAAGTCCAGATGGCACAGATACGCAGTATTTT.